These 12 T cell receptor beta chains share one sample of origin, sequenced in a study of T-cell reconstitution after alpha-beta-depleted transplantation in children. Unique molecular identifiers tagged the TCRbeta library. TCRdb re-called the PCR reads with MiXCR, one entry per CDR3 protein. Seen here are under 20,000 distinct CDR3 sequences, roughly 7.6% observed once, and the top ten hold 36%. The source material was PBMCs, mostly from graft donor cells, sampled 60 days after TCRalphabeta/CD19-depleted stem cell transplant. These receptors came from a boy under two years old who had a stem cell transplant for Wiskott-Aldrich syndrome, so the T cells may come from the graft donor.

The sample holds a few counts of this clonotype. The gene calls are TRBV20-1 and TRBJ2-2, with TRBD2 matching 7 bases. The CDR3 is made up of 14 amino acids. The V gene's germline CDR1 is DFQATT and CDR2 SNEGSKA (reference sequence). V shed 3 bases, J shed 6 bases, and the junction held 7 bases outside the gene matches. CDR3 in DNA: TGCAGTGCTAGGGCTGCGGGAGCCCCCGGGGAGCTGTTTTTT. Translation gives CSARAAGAPGELFF.

This clonotype was seen repeatedly, ten times or more. The V and J genes are TRBV5-6 and TRBJ1-1, with D perhaps TRBD1 (6 bases). The CDR3 spans 15 residues. Deletions cut 0 bases from V and 8 bases from J, with 17 bases between. Germline CDR1 SGHDT, CDR2 YYEEEE. The DNA of the CDR3 is TGTGCCAGCAGCTTGGTGGACAGAGTGAAGATAGAAGCTTTCTTT. Amino acid sequence: CASSLVDRVKIEAFF.

This clonotype was picked up many times. CDR3 residues: CASSLTGTGELFF. CDR3 in DNA: TGCGCCAGCAGCTTGACAGGGACCGGGGAGCTGTTTTTT. V is TRBV5-1 and J is TRBJ2-2; a weak D match, TRBD1 (6 bases). Germline V lookup: CDR1 SGHRS, CDR2 YFSETQ. The CDR3 runs 13 residues. Trimming shortened V by 1 base and J by 5 bases, and 6 bases separated the two germline ends.

This clonotype was picked up many times. The chain links TRBV29-1 to TRBJ2-1; 9 bases agree with TRBD1. V lost 4 bases, J lost 4 bases, and 5 bases stayed unmatched. Germline V gives CDR1 SQVTM, CDR2 ANQGSEA. This CDR3 is built from 14 residues. CDR3 coding DNA: TGCAGCGTTGCGGACAGGGGACCTTACAATGAGCAGTTCTTC. Translated: CSVADRGPYNEQFF.

This clonotype has at least ten counts. V is TRBV20-1 and J is TRBJ1-2, with D perhaps TRBD1 (5 bases). The germline V gene has CDR1 DFQATT and CDR2 SNEGSKA (reference sequence). Between the trimmed V and J ends, which lost 1 base and 3 bases, there was a span of 12 bases. The CDR3 has 14 amino acids. CDR3 loop: CSARGTGKDYGYTF. The CDR3 bases are TGCAGTGCTAGAGGCACAGGAAAGGACTATGGCTACACCTTC.

This clonotype was detected ten times or more. J is TRBJ2-1 and V is TRBV12-3 or TRBV12-4; D might be TRBD2 (6 bases). Between the trimmed V and J ends, which lost 3 bases and 4 bases, there was a span of 16 bases. The CDR3 totals 16 residues. The CDR3 sequence is CASSFCPLAPYNEQFF. DNA of the CDR3: TGTGCCAGCAGTTTTTGTCCGCTAGCGCCTTACAATGAGCAGTTCTTC.

V gene TRBV6-1 combines with J gene TRBJ2-2, with D possibly matching TRBD1 (6 bases). From germline, CDR1 is MNHNS and CDR2 SASEGT. V was clipped by 2 bases and J by 4 bases, with 11 bases between them. CDR3 length equals 15 residues. CDR3 region: CASSELTGSTGELFF. In DNA form, the CDR3 reads TGTGCCAGCAGTGAATTGACAGGTAGCACCGGGGAGCTGTTTTTT.

This clonotype appeared a few times. The chain recombines TRBV20-1 with TRBJ2-6; D uncertain. The V end lost 7 bases, the J end lost 0 bases, and 7 bases lay between the germline ends. The CDR3 covers 13 residues. Looked up from germline, CDR1 is DFQATT and CDR2 is SNEGSKA (reference sequence). CDR3 bases: TGCAGTGTGAGGTTCTCTGGGGCCAACGTCCTGACTTTC. Its translation is CSVRFSGANVLTF.

The sample holds many counts of this clonotype. The V and J genes are TRBV28 and TRBJ2-1; D is unresolved. V was trimmed by 7 bases and J by 8 bases, leaving 18 bases between them. The CDR3 runs to 14 residues. Germline V gene data show CDR1 as MDHEN and CDR2 as SYDVKM. This CDR3 reads CASTRSQFHDEQFF. As DNA, the CDR3 is TGTGCCAGCACCAGATCCCAGTTCCACGATGAGCAGTTCTTC. Full variable domain (missing parts from reference TRBV28 and TRBJ2-1): DVKVTQSSRYLVKRTGEKVFLECVQDMDHENMFWYRQDPGLGLRLIYFSYDVKMKEKGDIPEGYSVSREKKERFSLILESASTNQTSMYLCASTRSQFHDEQFFGPGTRLTVL.

This clonotype occurred a few times. The chain employs TRBV2 and TRBJ2-1; D call uncertain. The length of the CDR3 is 13 residues. Per the germline V gene, CDR1 is SNHLY and CDR2 is FYNNEI. The ends were cut back, 2 bases at V and 6 bases at J, with 8 bases in the middle. Written as DNA, the CDR3 is TGTGCCAGCAGTGAAAGGGCTAGCAATGAGCAGTTCTTC. Translated: CASSERASNEQFF.

Comments on this clonotype: Sequence at one end of the junction differs from germline and may be a read error. This chain joins TRBV4-1 and TRBJ1-5; possible D gene TRBD1, 5 bases. The CDR3 spans 14 residues. In germline, CDR1 is MGHRA, CDR2 YSYEKL. The CDR3 loop is CASSQKRGKQPQHF. CDR3 nucleotides: TGCGCCAGCAGCCAGAAAAGGGGCAAGCAGCCCCAGCATTTT.

At least ten counts were recorded for this clonotype. The V and J genes are TRBV20-1 and TRBJ2-7, with 11 bases lining up with TRBD2. The CDR3 loop spans 12 amino acids. In germline, CDR1 is DFQATT, CDR2 SNEGSKA (reference sequence). V gave up 5 bases and J gave up 3 bases; unmatched junction bases: 0. The DNA for the CDR3 is TGCAGTGCTGGACTAGCGGGCTACGAGCAGTACTTC. It yields the protein CSAGLAGYEQYF.